The sample holds a few counts of the clone carrying this T cell receptor beta chain. Germline lookup yields CDR1 LNHDA and CDR2 SQIVND (reference sequence). The V end lost 1 base, the J end lost 3 bases, and 6 bases lay between the germline ends. This CDR3 is 14 amino acids long. The data were obtained in a study of control samples from healthy donors and cancer patients. The protocol was immunoSEQ multiplex PCR, while the TCRdb copy is restricted to in-frame clones and leaves out a portion. The sample shows about 150,000 clones, about 93% of them seen only once. The chain combines TRBV19 with TRBJ2-2; D might be TRBD1 or TRBD2, each matching 5 bases. The sequenced sample consisted of blood. This clonotype was sampled from a man aged 50-59 years in good health. CDR3 residues: CASSIGGYTGELFF. DNA for the CDR3: TGTGCCAGTAGTATAGGGGGGTACACCGGGGAGCTGTTTTTT.